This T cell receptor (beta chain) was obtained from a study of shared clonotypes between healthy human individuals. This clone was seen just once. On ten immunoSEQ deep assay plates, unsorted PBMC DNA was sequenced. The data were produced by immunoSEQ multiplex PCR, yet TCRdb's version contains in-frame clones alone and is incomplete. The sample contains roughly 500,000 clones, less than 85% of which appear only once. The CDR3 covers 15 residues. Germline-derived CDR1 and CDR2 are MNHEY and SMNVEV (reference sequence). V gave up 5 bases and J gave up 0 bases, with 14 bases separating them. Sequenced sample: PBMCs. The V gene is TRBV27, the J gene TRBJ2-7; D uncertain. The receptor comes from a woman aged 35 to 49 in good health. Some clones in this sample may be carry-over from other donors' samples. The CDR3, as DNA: TGTGCCAGCAGTCTTCTCTTTACGAGCTCCTACGAGCAGTACTTC. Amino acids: CASSLLFTSSYEQYF.